This TCR beta chain originates from a study of T cells in Graves' hyperthyroidism and ophthalmopathy. Study-level points and caveats: Ophthalmopathy was model-predicted a median about 6 months pre-onset.

The CDR3 regions of TCR beta were amplified from RNA transcripts. The HTBI primer set was used in a first-round RT-PCR of the TCR CDR3. TCRdb re-analysed the multiplex PCR reads in MiXCR, keeping a single row per CDR3 protein. Among about 410,000 distinct CDR3 sequences listed, 14% were seen once. This clonotype was counted many times. Its antigen is unknown. J gave up 3 bases and V 4 bases, and 9 bases lay outside the gene matches. Germline V lookup: CDR1 SGHVS, CDR2 FNYEAQ. This CDR3 is 15 amino acids long. Pregnant or lactating patients were excluded, as were those with uncontrolled infection or other autoimmune disease. PBMCs came from more than 9.5 ml fresh peripheral blood.

The source is a woman in her 30s with Graves' ophthalmopathy. The chain joins TRBV7-6 to TRBJ2-7; TRBD1 matches 7 bases. Sequenced: blood. The DNA of the CDR3 is TGTGCCAGCAGCTCAAATCCGGGACAGTTCTACGAGCAGTACTTC. The encoded protein is CASSSNPGQFYEQYF.